This TCR beta chain was sequenced for a study of T cell clones after liver transplantation. Study-wide background: Post-transplant blood was tracked for graft-donor-reactive T cell clones identified in a pre-transplant mixed lymphocyte reaction. Three of eight recipients were HCV-positive; others had non-autoimmune, non-viral indications.

V trimming: 1 base; J trimming: 4 bases; junction bases outside the gene matches: 7. The germline CDR1 and CDR2 sequences are MGHRA and YSYEKL. This CDR3 comprises 17 residues. Assay used: immunoSEQ multiplex PCR; TCRdb lists only in-frame clones, some missing. This sample has approximately 50,000 clones; about 69% occur once, and the top ten carry less than 10%. This TCR was recovered from a human patient who received a liver transplant. Some T cells may be graft donor cells. V and J are TRBV4-1 and TRBJ2-1, with 10 bases fitting TRBD1. The sequenced sample was CD4+ T cells from blood, obtained about 56 months after liver transplant. CDR3 protein: CASSQGAWDRGYNEQFF. In nucleotides, the CDR3 is TGCGCCAGCAGCCAAGGGGCTTGGGACAGGGGTTACAATGAGCAGTTCTTC.